This T cell receptor beta chain is from a study of PD-1 blockade in classical Hodgkin lymphoma. Whole-study findings and limits: Nothing has yet pinned down what causes the repertoire differences, possibly disease activity or prior therapy.

Trimming shortened V by 0 bases and J by 5 bases, and 14 bases separated the two germline ends. Germline V gene data show CDR1 as SGHNT and CDR2 as YYREEE (reference sequence). This CDR3 contains 15 residues. Generated by immunoSEQ multiplex PCR, the TCRdb table keeps only in-frame clones and is missing some. The sample shows 75,000 to 100,000 clones, over 80% of them seen only once. With no exception, relapse followed autologous stem cell transplantation in all patients, and brentuximab vedotin exposure varied. Comments on this clone: Its antigen is not identified.

The chain combines TRBV5-4 with TRBJ1-2; D is undetermined. This material consisted of peripheral blood mononuclear cells (PBMCs), taken at baseline. This receptor was taken from a human donor with classical Hodgkin lymphoma. In nucleotides, the CDR3 is TGTGCCAGCAGCTTGGCCTTCGGCACGGATTATGGCTACACCTTC. It encodes CASSLAFGTDYGYTF.